The next 8 T cell receptor beta chains were all read from a single sample in a study of human T cells and chemical hapten exposure. TCRdb independently ran MiXCR on the RACE reads; one entry per CDR3 protein. The sample has roughly 100,000 distinct CDR3 sequences, 10% to 15% seen once. Time point reported: pre-sensitization, week 0. Treatment: therapeutic diphenylcyclopropenone sensitization with weekly scalp DPC. The material sequenced was whole blood, taken in connection with sensitization to the hapten diphenylcyclopropenone (DPC). The receptors stem from a woman in her fifties or sixties with alopecia areata. Some clones in this sample may be carry-over from other donors' samples.

This clonotype was counted only a few times. The chain carries TRBV20-1 and TRBJ1-3; D is unclear. Germline values: CDR1 DFQATT, CDR2 SNEGSKA (reference sequence). V was shortened by 4 bases and J by 2 bases, with 9 bases between the two germline ends. The CDR3 contains 13 residues. CDR3 nucleotide sequence: TGCAGTGCTATTCGGGGTACTGGAAACACCATATATTTT. Translated, it gives CSAIRGTGNTIYF.

This chain links TRBV15 with TRBJ1-1; tentatively, D is TRBD1 (5 bases). The V end lost 5 bases, the J end lost 1 base, and 8 bases lay between the germline ends. The CDR3 runs to 13 residues. The V gene's germline CDR1 is LNHNV and CDR2 YYDKDF (reference sequence). This chain's CDR3 is CATSGHTNTEAFF. The CDR3 DNA reads TGTGCCACCAGCGGACATACGAACACTGAAGCTTTCTTT.

The chain joins TRBV2 to TRBJ2-1; 8 bases are shared with TRBD2. The CDR3 is made up of 15 amino acids. V was pared by 7 bases and J by 5 bases, with 10 bases of the junction left unmatched. In germline, CDR1 is SNHLY, CDR2 FYNNEI. The DNA of the CDR3 is TGTGCCAGCACCGGAGGGGGAGCGGGAGACAATGAGCAGTTCTTC. It translates to CASTGGGAGDNEQFF.

The genes are TRBV29-1 and TRBJ2-3; a possible D gene is TRBD2 (5 bases). There are 13 residues in the CDR3. The germline V gene has CDR1 SQVTM and CDR2 ANQGSEA. Trimming stripped 8 bases from V and 1 base from J, with 13 bases between. CDR3 sequence: CSTRGMGTDTQYF. The DNA of the CDR3 is TGCAGCACCCGGGGAATGGGCACAGATACGCAGTATTTT.

This clonotype appeared a few times. The CDR3 region is CSARPWIPGAADTQYF. CDR3 DNA sequence: TGCAGTGCTAGACCGTGGATCCCGGGGGCAGCAGATACGCAGTATTTT. The gene calls are TRBV20-1 and TRBJ2-3, with D perhaps given as TRBD1 or TRBD2 (6 bases each). The germline gives CDR1 DFQATT, CDR2 SNEGSKA (reference sequence). Trimming removed 2 bases from V and 4 bases from J, with 19 bases in between. This CDR3 comprises 16 residues.

The DNA of the CDR3 is TGCAGCGTTGGGGGCCTTAGCAATCAGCCCCAGCATTTT. Translation: CSVGGLSNQPQHF. The rearrangement joins TRBV29-1 to TRBJ1-5, with D perhaps TRBD1 (5 bases). V lost 4 bases to trimming and J lost 0 bases, with 7 bases between them. The length of the CDR3 is 13 residues. Germline V gene lookup returns CDR1 SQVTM and CDR2 ANQGSEA.

The chain couples TRBV11-2 to TRBJ1-2, with TRBD1 as a possible D gene (5 bases). This CDR3 has 16 amino acids. Germline CDR1 reads SGHAT; CDR2 reads FQNNGV. V was trimmed by 5 bases and J by 6 bases, leaving 22 bases between them. The CDR3 spells CASSPGGNPLLDGYTF. CDR3 DNA sequence: TGTGCCAGCAGCCCGGGGGGGAATCCTCTCTTGGATGGCTACACCTTC.

The chain employs TRBV6-2 or TRBV6-3 and TRBJ2-7; 11 bases are shared with TRBD2. The J segment lost 3 bases and the V segment lost 5 bases, leaving 6 bases of the junction unmatched. This CDR3 comprises 15 residues. CDR1 and CDR2 (germline): MNHEY, SVGEGT. The CDR3 nucleotides read TGTGCCAGCAGTACACTAGCGGGGGCCCGCTACGAGCAGTACTTC. Encoded protein: CASSTLAGARYEQYF.